This TCR beta chain was recovered during a study of early T cells in non-severe SARS-CoV-2 infection. Attachment of unique molecular identifiers to individual cDNA molecules was performed. TCRdb reprocessed the 5' RACE reads via MiXCR and lists one record per CDR3 protein. Among 65,000 to 85,000 distinct CDR3 sequences listed, about 12% were seen once. Trimming cost V 2 bases and J 4 bases, with 9 bases left between them. This CDR3 region has 14 residues. The V gene's germline CDR1 is MDHEN and CDR2 SYDVKM. Sequencing input: whole blood. The clonotype originates from an adult who was a healthcare worker with PCR-confirmed SARS-CoV-2 infection or an uninfected control (not recorded which). V gene TRBV28 combines with J gene TRBJ1-5, with a possible D match to TRBD1 (6 bases). The CDR3 loop reads CASSLPQGNQPQHF. DNA for the CDR3: TGTGCCAGCAGTTTACCTCAGGGGAATCAGCCCCAGCATTTT.